The next 16 T cell receptor beta chains were all read from a single sample in a study of beta chain features in type 1 diabetes. Study-wide results and caveats: All four CD4+ subsets of Type 1 diabetes patients contained TCRB CDR3s that were moderately but significantly shorter.

The authors reverse transcribed all of the isolated RNA, so sequencing captured expressed TCRB transcripts. This table comes from immunoSEQ multiplex PCR, and its TCRdb copy is limited to in-frame clones, with some not included. Among under 300,000 clones listed, over 11% were seen once. No antigens are known for them. Sequencing was carried out using naive CD4+ T cells from blood. Receptors were obtained from a man aged 30 to 39 with type 1 diabetes.

Notes on this clone: The germline gene is not matched at one end of the junction; a read error may be the cause. The V call is TRBV4-1, the J call TRBJ1-5; D is perhaps TRBD1 (5 bases). The CDR3 sequence is 16 residues long. Per the germline V gene, CDR1 is MGHRA and CDR2 is YSYEKL. The CDR3: CGSSQGAGMGNQPQHF. As DNA, the CDR3 is TGCGGCAGCAGCCAAGGGGCAGGGATGGGCAATCAGCCCCAGCATTTT.

V usage is TRBV15 and J usage is TRBJ2-4, with a possible D match to TRBD1 (5 bases). The CDR3 runs 18 residues. Trimming shortened V by 0 bases and J by 1 base, and 16 bases separated the two germline ends. CDR1 and CDR2 (germline): LNHNV, YYDKDF (reference sequence). The CDR3 nucleotides are TGTGCCACCAGCAGAGAGGTCAAGGGGTATCTGGCCAAAAACATTCAGTACTTC. It encodes CATSREVKGYLAKNIQYF. The variable domain in full, with the rest retrieved from reference TRBV15 and TRBJ2-4, is DAMVIQNPRYQVTQFGKPVTLSCSQTLNHNVMYWYQQKSSQAPKLLFHYYDKDFNNEADTPDNFQSRRPNTSFCFLDIRSPGLGDTAMYLCATSREVKGYLAKNIQYFGAGTRLSVL.

This clone has just a few counts. V and J are TRBV19 and TRBJ2-5, with TRBD2 matching 7 bases. V lost 6 bases to trimming and J lost 4 bases; unmatched junction nucleotides: 5. The CDR3 extends over 13 amino acids. Germline values: CDR1 LNHDA, CDR2 SQIVND (reference sequence). DNA for the CDR3: TGTGCCAGTAGCCATCCTAGCGGAGAGACCCAGTACTTC. Translated, it gives CASSHPSGETQYF.

J is TRBJ2-1 and V is TRBV6-6; D gene unclear. V lost 2 bases and J lost 0, with 5 bases in between. CDR1 and CDR2 from the germline V gene are MNHNY and SVGAGI (reference sequence). CDR3 length equals 14 residues. CDR3 nucleotide sequence: TGTGCCAGCAGTTACCTTAGCTCCTACAATGAGCAGTTCTTC. Protein: CASSYLSSYNEQFF.

CDR3 bases: TGTGCCTGGAGTGTGGCAGGGGAAGAGACCCAGTACTTC. Its translation is CAWSVAGEETQYF. The J gene is TRBJ2-5, the V gene TRBV30, with D possibly being TRBD1 (6 bases). This CDR3 region has 13 residues. Trimming removed 0 bases from V and 3 bases from J, with 8 bases in between. In germline, CDR1 is GTSNPN, CDR2 SVGIG (reference sequence).

The V and J genes are TRBV25-1 and TRBJ2-7, with 7 bases identical to TRBD2. With V trimmed by 5 bases and J by 1 base, 8 bases remained unmatched. This CDR3 comprises 15 residues. Germline V CDR1 and CDR2: MGHDK, SYGVNS. CDR3 nucleotides: TGTGCCAGCAGTTTAGCGGGCTACAGGTCCTACGAGCAGTACTTC. It is translated as CASSLAGYRSYEQYF.

This clone showed up just a few times. The J gene is TRBJ2-2, the V gene TRBV25-1; tentatively, D is TRBD2 (5 bases). Germline-derived CDR1 and CDR2 are MGHDK and SYGVNS. This CDR3 region has 13 residues. V dropped 3 bases and J dropped 7 bases, with 9 bases sitting between them. The CDR3 protein is CASSERRNGELFF. CDR3 DNA sequence: TGTGCCAGCAGTGAGCGGAGGAACGGGGAGCTGTTTTTT.

This chain connects TRBV10-3 to TRBJ2-2; D gene uncertain. V was trimmed by 0 bases and J by 4 bases, leaving 6 bases between them. Germline V gene sequence: CDR1 ENHRY, CDR2 SYGVKD. The CDR3 has 14 residues. The CDR3, as DNA: TGTGCCATCAGTGAGTCGATCGGCACCGGGGAGCTGTTTTTT. It specifies CAISESIGTGELFF.

The V gene is TRBV11-2, the J gene TRBJ2-3; D might be TRBD1 (5 bases). Germline CDR1 and CDR2: SGHAT and FQNNGV. Deletions cut 5 bases from V and 6 bases from J, with 15 bases between. The CDR3 totals 14 residues. The CDR3 region has the DNA TGTGCCAGCAGCAATACTCAGGGTCCGGATACGCAGTATTTT. Its protein product is CASSNTQGPDTQYF. The whole variable domain, filled in from reference TRBV11-2 and TRBJ2-3, reads EAGVAQSPRYKIIEKRQSVAFWCNPISGHATLYWYQQILGQGPKLLIQFQNNGVVDDSQLPKDRFSAERLKGVDSTLKIQPAKLEDSAVYLCASSNTQGPDTQYFGPGTRLTVL.

The V and J genes are TRBV18 and TRBJ2-5; tentatively, D is TRBD2 (6 bases). Trimming cost V 3 bases and J 2 bases, with 10 bases left between them. There are 14 residues in the CDR3. Looked up from germline, CDR1 is KGHSH and CDR2 is LQKENI. The CDR3 region is CASSPASAQETQYF. For the CDR3, the DNA is TGTGCCAGCTCACCGGCTAGCGCGCAAGAGACCCAGTACTTC.

The chain has TRBV5-1 and TRBJ2-5; the D is unclear. V was cut by 5 bases and J by 2 bases, with 10 bases left in between. The CDR3 has 13 residues. Germline CDR1 is SGHRS and CDR2 is YFSETQ. As DNA, the CDR3 is TGCGCCAGCAGGCCCCCCCTACAAGAGACCCAGTACTTC. This encodes CASRPPLQETQYF.

This rearrangement joins TRBV2 to TRBJ2-5; 11 bases map to TRBD2. CDR1 is SNHLY and CDR2 is FYNNEI in the germline V gene. The V segment lost 5 bases and the J segment 5 bases; nucleotides outside the gene matches: 7. The length of the CDR3 is 15 residues. Written as DNA, the CDR3 is TGTGCCAGCAGTAAACTACTAGCGGGGGTGGAGACCCAGTACTTC. Encoded protein: CASSKLLAGVETQYF.

There are a few counts of this clone. The genes are TRBV6-5 and TRBJ1-6, with D tentatively TRBD1 (6 bases). V was clipped by 6 bases and J by 2 bases, with 11 bases between them. CDR1 is MNHEY and CDR2 is SVGAGI in the germline V gene. The CDR3 has 15 amino acids. In DNA form, the CDR3 reads TGTGCCAGCAGACAGGGACAAACCTATAATTCACCCCTCCACTTT. This translates into CASRQGQTYNSPLHF.

This chain connects TRBV27 to TRBJ2-5; 8 bases map to TRBD2. The CDR3 sequence is 15 residues long. The V gene's germline CDR1 is MNHEY and CDR2 SMNVEV (reference sequence). V gave up 5 bases and J gave up 5 bases; unmatched junction bases: 10. Here the CDR3 reads CASSPWSGGPETQYF. The CDR3 DNA reads as TGTGCCAGCAGTCCCTGGTCGGGGGGGCCGGAGACCCAGTACTTC.

CDR3 in DNA: TGTGCCAGCAGTATCCTGGCGACCGATGAGGGGAGGAGCATTCAGTACTTC. Translating gives CASSILATDEGRSIQYF. The chain carries TRBV27 and TRBJ2-4; perhaps TRBD2 as D (6 bases). Per germline, CDR1 MNHEY and CDR2 SMNVEV (reference sequence). This CDR3 is built from 17 residues. V dropped 5 bases and J dropped 9 bases, with 26 bases sitting between them.

This clone was counted only a few times. V usage is TRBV11-2 and J usage is TRBJ2-5; 8 bases fit TRBD2. The V gene's germline CDR1 is SGHAT and CDR2 FQNNGV. The V segment lost 6 bases and the J segment 0 bases; nucleotides outside the gene matches: 15. The length of the CDR3 is 18 residues. Here the CDR3 reads CASRGKGTSGLYQETQYF. The CDR3 DNA reads as TGTGCCAGCAGAGGTAAAGGTACTAGCGGATTGTACCAAGAGACCCAGTACTTC.